Below are 14 T cell receptor beta chains sequenced from a single sample in a study of tumor and adjacent non-tumor tissue in lung cancer. A modified ARM-PCR protocol with three rounds of nested PCR amplified TCRbeta. TCRdb itself ran the multiplex PCR reads through MiXCR, one entry per CDR3 protein. The sample has about 200,000 distinct CDR3 sequences, about 76% seen once. No cell sorting was done before RNA was extracted from the tissue. Sequencing was carried out using lung tumor tissue. The receptors were sampled from a man aged 55 to 69 with non-small cell lung cancer.

The rearrangement links TRBV12-3 or TRBV12-4 to TRBJ1-1, with a tentative D call TRBD1 (6 bases). Trimming removed 8 bases from V and 3 bases from J, with 13 bases in between. The CDR3 covers 13 residues. CDR3 loop: CASAIRGDTEAFF. Here the CDR3 DNA reads TGTGCCAGCGCCATAAGGGGGGACACTGAAGCTTTCTTT.

As to this clonotype: Relative to the germline gene, one junction end is altered; a read error may explain this. V gene TRBV12-3 or TRBV12-4 combines with J gene TRBJ1-5, with TRBD1 as a possible D gene (6 bases). CDR3 length: 16 residues. CDR3 sequence (DNA): TGTGCCAGCAGTATACAGAGGGGACAAAAGAATCAGTCCCAGCATTTT. It translates to CASSIQRGQKNQSQHF.

Note on this clonotype: Germline and junction disagree at one end, which may indicate a read error. V gene TRBV11-3 combines with J gene TRBJ2-2; TRBD2 matches at 10 bases. The CDR3 spans 14 residues. The V gene's germline CDR1 is SGHNT and CDR2 YENEEA. DNA for the CDR3: TGTGTCTGCAGCTTAGCGGGGGGAACCGGGGAGTTGTTTTTT. Encoded protein: CVCSLAGGTGELFF.

Note on this clonotype: No conserved phenylalanine or tryptophan ends this CDR3, so it is likely a read error. The chain is built from TRBV4-1 and TRBJ2-7; the D is unclear. The CDR3 spans 16 residues. CDR1 and CDR2 from the germline V gene are MGHRA and YSYEKL. For the CDR3, the DNA is TGCGCCAGCAACCAAGATTTTCCAGGTAGCTCCTACGAGCAGTACTTA. Its protein product is CASNQDFPGSSYEQYL.

The V and J genes are TRBV4-3 and TRBJ1-1; D perhaps matches TRBD1 (5 bases). V was shortened by 0 bases and J by 4 bases, with 18 bases between the two germline ends. The CDR3 runs 17 residues. Germline CDR1 reads LGHNA; CDR2 reads YSLEER. CDR3 in amino acids: CASSQDVRGSSCTEAFF. DNA of the CDR3: TGCGCCAGCAGCCAAGACGTTCGGGGCAGCTCCTGCACTGAAGCTTTCTTT.

This clonotype was seen many times. The chain uses TRBV4-3 and TRBJ2-7, with 10 bases aligning to TRBD1. Germline CDR1 is LGHNA and CDR2 is YSLEER. The CDR3 sequence is 15 residues long. The V gene end was trimmed by 1 base and the J gene end by 2 bases; junction bases not matched to a gene: 2. DNA for the CDR3: TGCGCCAGCAGCCAAGTCGACAGGGGGCCCTACGAGCAGTACTTC. Translation gives CASSQVDRGPYEQYF.

On this clonotype: A much larger clone lies a single base off, so this may be a read error. CDR3: CASSRPGHPSTDTQYF. The CDR3 DNA is TGCGCCAGCAGCCGTCCCGGACACCCCAGCACAGATACGCAGTATTTT. V usage is TRBV4-1 and J usage is TRBJ2-3; maybe TRBD1 (5 bases). From germline, CDR1 is MGHRA and CDR2 YSYEKL. V was cut by 4 bases and J by 0 bases, with 14 bases left in between. The CDR3 loop spans 16 amino acids.

Concerning this clonotype itself: It is likely a read error, because the conserved phenylalanine at the end of the CDR3 is missing. This chain uses TRBV20-1 with TRBJ2-7, with no clear D. CDR1 is DFQATT, CDR2 SNEGSKA, per germline (reference sequence). Trimming left V 5 bases short and J 0 bases short, with 14 bases between. The CDR3 is made up of 14 amino acids. CDR3 loop: CSASSDGYSYEQYL. The DNA of the CDR3 is TGCAGTGCTTCCTCGGACGGATACTCCTACGAGCAGTACCTC.

About this clonotype: As the CDR3 is not closed by the conserved phenylalanine or tryptophan, this likely results from a read error. The gene calls are TRBV7-8 and TRBJ2-7; 7 bases align to TRBD2. The germline V gene has CDR1 SGHVS and CDR2 FQNEAQ. The CDR3 contains 16 residues. The CDR3 is CANSSTGTTPSYEQYL. The CDR3 DNA is TGTGCCAACAGCTCCACCGGGACTACCCCCTCCTACGAGCAGTACTTA.

A word on this clonotype: One junction end disagrees with the germline gene, perhaps due to a read error. The V and J genes are TRBV20-1 and TRBJ2-7; 12 bases are shared with TRBD2. CDR1 DFQATT and CDR2 SNEGSKA come from the germline V gene (reference sequence). The CDR3 is 16 residues long. The CDR3 DNA reads as TGCAGTGCTGCCGGGACTAGCGGGCAAAGCTCCTACGATCAGTACTTC. It codes for CSAAGTSGQSSYDQYF.

As for this clonotype: The junction differs from germline at one of its ends, possibly a read error. The chain has TRBV6-5 and TRBJ1-2; no clear D. The CDR3 is 13 amino acids. Germline loops: CDR1 MNHEY, CDR2 SVGAGI. The CDR3 is CASSRELGYGYSF. The CDR3 bases are TGTGCCAGCAGCCGAGAGTTGGGCTATGGCTACAGTTTC.

With regard to this clonotype: Without the conserved terminal phenylalanine or tryptophan, this CDR3 likely stems from a read error. V gene TRBV4-3 combines with J gene TRBJ1-2; 9 positions match TRBD1. The CDR3 has 17 residues. Germline-derived CDR1 and CDR2 are LGHNA and YSLEER. In DNA, the CDR3 is TGCGCCAGCAACCAAGAGGGACAGGGTTCATCGGACTATGGCTACACCTTG. Encoded protein: CASNQEGQGSSDYGYTL.

Of note for this clonotype: A much larger clone differs from this one at a single base, so this may be a read error. This chain joins TRBV5-4 and TRBJ2-7, with D uncertain. This CDR3 contains 14 residues. The germline gives CDR1 SGHNT, CDR2 YYREEE (reference sequence). V dropped 6 bases and J dropped 1 base, with 14 bases sitting between them. CDR3 region: CASIAETGSYEQYF. Written as DNA, the CDR3 is TGTGCCAGCATCGCAGAGACTGGATCCTACGAGCAGTACTTC.

As to this clonotype: One end of the junction fails to match germline, which may point to a read error. The CDR3 reads CTSRKKGNTEAFF. DNA for the CDR3: TGTACCAGCAGAAAAAAGGGGAACACTGAAGCTTTCTTT. This chain joins TRBV6-5 and TRBJ1-1, with D unresolved. Looked up from germline, CDR1 is MNHEY and CDR2 is SVGAGI. The CDR3 contains 13 residues.